This T cell receptor beta chain was sequenced for a study of radiotherapy plus CTLA-4 blockade in lung cancer. Method: immunoSEQ multiplex PCR; TCRdb's copy keeps in-frame clones and lacks some. The sample holds about 60,000 clones; over 70% are singletons and the top ten take 3.5% to 4%. CDR1 is MNHEY and CDR2 is SVGAGI in the germline V gene. The CDR3 loop spans 14 amino acids. Focal radiation plus CTLA-4 blockade with ipilimumab was given to patients with chemo-refractory metastatic non-small-cell lung cancer. Regarding this clone: A read error may account for a junction end that differs from germline.

Material: peripheral blood, obtained from a patient treated with radiotherapy plus ipilimumab. This TCR was recovered from a human donor with non-small cell lung cancer who had a partial response to radiotherapy plus ipilimumab. The chain uses TRBV6-5 and TRBJ1-2; TRBD1 matches at 7 bases. CDR3 protein: CASTRGGGNYGHTF. DNA for the CDR3: TGTGCCAGCACCCGTGGAGGGGGCAACTATGGCCACACCTTC.